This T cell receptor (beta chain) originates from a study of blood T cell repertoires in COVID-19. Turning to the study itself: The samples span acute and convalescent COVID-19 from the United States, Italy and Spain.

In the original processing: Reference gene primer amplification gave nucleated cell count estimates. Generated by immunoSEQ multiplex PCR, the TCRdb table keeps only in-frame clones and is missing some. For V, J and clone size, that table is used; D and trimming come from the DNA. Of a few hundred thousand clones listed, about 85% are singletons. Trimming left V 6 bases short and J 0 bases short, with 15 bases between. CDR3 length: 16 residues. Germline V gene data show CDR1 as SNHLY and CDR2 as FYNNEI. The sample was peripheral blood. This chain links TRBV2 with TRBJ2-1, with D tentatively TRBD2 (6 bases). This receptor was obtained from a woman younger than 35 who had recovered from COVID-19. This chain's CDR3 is CASRGDGSSSYNEQFF. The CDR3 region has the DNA TGTGCCAGCAGAGGTGACGGGAGTAGCTCCTACAATGAGCAGTTCTTC.